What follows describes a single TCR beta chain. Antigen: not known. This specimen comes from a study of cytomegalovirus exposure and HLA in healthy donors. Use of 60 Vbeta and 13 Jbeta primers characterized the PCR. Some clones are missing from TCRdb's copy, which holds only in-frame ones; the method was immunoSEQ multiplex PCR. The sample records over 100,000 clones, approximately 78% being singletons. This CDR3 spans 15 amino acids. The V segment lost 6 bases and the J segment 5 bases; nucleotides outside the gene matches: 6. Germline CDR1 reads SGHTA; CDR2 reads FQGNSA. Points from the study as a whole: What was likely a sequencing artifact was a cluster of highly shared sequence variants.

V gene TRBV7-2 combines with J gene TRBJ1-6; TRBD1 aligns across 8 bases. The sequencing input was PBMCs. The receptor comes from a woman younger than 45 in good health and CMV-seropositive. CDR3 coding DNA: TGTGCCAGCAGGTTTACAGGGGGAAATAATTCACCCCTCCACTTT. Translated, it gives CASRFTGGNNSPLHF.